These T cell receptor beta chains were read from a single sample in a study of T cells in Graves' hyperthyroidism and ophthalmopathy. TCRdb fed the multiplex PCR reads into MiXCR, producing one record per CDR3 protein. The sample lists 550,000 to 850,000 distinct CDR3 sequences; around 20% were seen once. Input material: blood. The receptors were sampled from a woman aged 45 to 65 with Graves' hyperthyroidism that later progressed to Graves' ophthalmopathy. Both conserved end residues are part of each CDR3. Each record gives: V gene, D gene, clone size, J gene, CDR3 protein. The D gene is left open where the match is weak. Some rows mark clone size as missing; the rest say once, few, many or name a class of expanded clone.

V gene: TRBV20-1; D gene: -; clone size: few; J gene: TRBJ2-5; CDR3 protein: CSAEGGGQETQYF
V gene: TRBV11-1; D gene: TRBD1; clone size: few; J gene: TRBJ1-6; CDR3 protein: CASSSRTGGASNSPLHF
V gene: TRBV20-1; D gene: TRBD2; clone size: -; J gene: TRBJ2-3; CDR3 protein: CSARDALAGGPTDTQYF
V gene: TRBV6-2/TRBV6-3; D gene: -; clone size: few; J gene: TRBJ2-5; CDR3 protein: CASRRDAAGTQYF
V gene: TRBV6-5; D gene: TRBD1; clone size: few; J gene: TRBJ2-6; CDR3 protein: CASSPTGGTSSGANVLTF
V gene: TRBV6-5; D gene: TRBD2; clone size: -; J gene: TRBJ2-3; CDR3 protein: CASSYPGLAGSTDTQYF
V gene: TRBV18; D gene: TRBD1; clone size: many; J gene: TRBJ2-5; CDR3 protein: CASSPRQGRETQYF
V gene: TRBV19; D gene: TRBD1; clone size: -; J gene: TRBJ2-1; CDR3 protein: CASGGGQGSYNEQFF
V gene: TRBV6-1; D gene: -; clone size: few; J gene: TRBJ2-3; CDR3 protein: CASSERNRASTDTQYF
V gene: TRBV28; D gene: TRBD2; clone size: many; J gene: TRBJ2-5; CDR3 protein: CASRISGGKETQYF
V gene: TRBV20-1; D gene: TRBD1; clone size: -; J gene: TRBJ2-7; CDR3 protein: CSARNSGQGQEQYF
V gene: TRBV6-1; D gene: TRBD2; clone size: few; J gene: TRBJ2-3; CDR3 protein: CASSVSGGRGTDTQYF
V gene: TRBV15; D gene: -; clone size: few; J gene: TRBJ2-7; CDR3 protein: CATSRERGGNYEQYF
V gene: TRBV5-5; D gene: TRBD1; clone size: many; J gene: TRBJ2-2; CDR3 protein: CASSLGAGGLSTGELFF
V gene: TRBV11-2; D gene: -; clone size: many; J gene: TRBJ1-2; CDR3 protein: CASSRNVAGGYTF
V gene: TRBV9; D gene: -; clone size: few; J gene: TRBJ1-1; CDR3 protein: CASSVDGGKNTEAFF
V gene: TRBV9; D gene: -; clone size: few; J gene: TRBJ2-3; CDR3 protein: CASSVVEGGVTDTQYF
V gene: TRBV7-8; D gene: TRBD1; clone size: -; J gene: TRBJ2-7; CDR3 protein: CASSLETRGLWEQYF
V gene: TRBV10-2; D gene: -; clone size: few; J gene: TRBJ1-4; CDR3 protein: CASSESIGQGNEKLFF
V gene: TRBV12-3/TRBV12-4; D gene: TRBD2; clone size: many; J gene: TRBJ2-3; CDR3 protein: CASSLGLAGPKTSTDTQYF
V gene: TRBV9; D gene: -; clone size: -; J gene: TRBJ1-3; CDR3 protein: CASSVERDRAGNTIYF
V gene: TRBV20-1; D gene: -; clone size: few; J gene: TRBJ2-2; CDR3 protein: CSARSGTPSETGELFF
V gene: TRBV12-3/TRBV12-4; D gene: -; clone size: few; J gene: TRBJ1-5; CDR3 protein: CASSLDGQNNQPQHF
V gene: TRBV12-3/TRBV12-4; D gene: -; clone size: -; J gene: TRBJ1-1; CDR3 protein: CASSLGLGYTEAFF
V gene: TRBV9; D gene: -; clone size: once; J gene: TRBJ1-3; CDR3 protein: CASSVEDVGGNTIYF
V gene: TRBV4-1; D gene: TRBD2; clone size: -; J gene: TRBJ2-3; CDR3 protein: CASSRGGPTDTQYF
V gene: TRBV4-1; D gene: -; clone size: -; J gene: TRBJ1-2; CDR3 protein: CASSQERGPSYGYTF
V gene: TRBV3-1; D gene: TRBD1; clone size: -; J gene: TRBJ1-5; CDR3 protein: CASSQDPRTGGNQPQHF
V gene: TRBV3-1; D gene: -; clone size: many; J gene: TRBJ2-5; CDR3 protein: CASSEGPAQEQETQYF
V gene: TRBV7-6; D gene: TRBD1; clone size: many; J gene: TRBJ1-2; CDR3 protein: CASSFSPRQGDYGYTF
V gene: TRBV6-1; D gene: TRBD1; clone size: -; J gene: TRBJ1-2; CDR3 protein: CASRQTQGGNYGYTF
V gene: TRBV12-3/TRBV12-4; D gene: TRBD1; clone size: -; J gene: TRBJ2-7; CDR3 protein: CASRGTGSLGEQYF
V gene: TRBV4-1; D gene: TRBD2; clone size: -; J gene: TRBJ2-1; CDR3 protein: CASSLISGGAYNEQFF
V gene: TRBV15; D gene: -; clone size: many; J gene: TRBJ1-1; CDR3 protein: CATSNGYTEAFF
V gene: TRBV7-9; D gene: -; clone size: -; J gene: TRBJ1-2; CDR3 protein: CASSLVAQGIVEYGYTF
V gene: TRBV7-2; D gene: -; clone size: -; J gene: TRBJ2-7; CDR3 protein: CASSSDRNSYEQYF
V gene: TRBV5-1; D gene: -; clone size: -; J gene: TRBJ1-1; CDR3 protein: CASSLGTRMNTEAFF
V gene: TRBV30; D gene: -; clone size: many; J gene: TRBJ1-5; CDR3 protein: CAWSVKNRNQPQHF
V gene: TRBV7-8; D gene: -; clone size: few; J gene: TRBJ1-1; CDR3 protein: CASSLVAGPTLKTEAFF
V gene: TRBV20-1; D gene: TRBD2; clone size: few; J gene: TRBJ2-5; CDR3 protein: CSARTSGGRRETQYF
V gene: TRBV18; D gene: -; clone size: many; J gene: TRBJ1-1; CDR3 protein: CASSPGAGENTEAFF
V gene: TRBV6-1; D gene: -; clone size: few; J gene: TRBJ1-2; CDR3 protein: CASSMRHINYGYTF